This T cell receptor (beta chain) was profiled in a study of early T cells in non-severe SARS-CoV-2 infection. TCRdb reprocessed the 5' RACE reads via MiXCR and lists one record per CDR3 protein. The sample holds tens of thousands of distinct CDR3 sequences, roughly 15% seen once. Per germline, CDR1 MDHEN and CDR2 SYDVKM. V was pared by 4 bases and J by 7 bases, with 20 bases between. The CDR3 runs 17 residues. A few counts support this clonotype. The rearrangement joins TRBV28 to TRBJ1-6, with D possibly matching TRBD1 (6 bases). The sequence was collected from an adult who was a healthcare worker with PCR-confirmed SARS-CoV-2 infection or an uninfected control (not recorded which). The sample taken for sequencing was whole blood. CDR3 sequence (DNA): TGTGCCAGCAGTTATGGGGGGGCCAGCGGATCGAATTCACCCCTCCACTTT. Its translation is CASSYGGASGSNSPLHF.